A single sample gave rise to the 29 T cell receptor beta chains below, sequenced in a study of type 1 and type 2 diabetes patients. PCR was run on genomic DNA. A primer set of 30 forward and 13 reverse primers amplified the CDR3. TCRdb analysed the multiplex PCR reads with MiXCR anew, one entry per CDR3 protein. The sample holds about 290,000 distinct CDR3 sequences, 45% to 60% seen once. Material for sequencing was peripheral blood mononuclear cells (PBMCs). These receptors were collected from a man aged 18 to 30 with type 2 diabetes.

This clonotype occurred a few times. The chain couples TRBV18 to TRBJ1-2; 9 bases agree with TRBD1. The V segment lost 6 bases and the J segment 8 bases; nucleotides outside the gene matches: 7. The germline gives CDR1 KGHSH, CDR2 LQKENI. The length of the CDR3 is 13 residues. CDR3 coding DNA: TGTGCCAGCTCCGAGGGACAGGGTGGAGGCTACACCTTC. Its translation: CASSEGQGGGYTF.

The chain carries TRBV7-9 and TRBJ2-4; no clear D. The CDR3 has 12 amino acids. V gave up 2 bases and J gave up 10 bases, with 9 bases separating them. In germline, CDR1 is SEHNR, CDR2 FQNEAQ (reference sequence). CDR3 in DNA: TGTGCCAGCAGCTTATTCTCGATGATTCAGTACTTC. Protein product: CASSLFSMIQYF.

The gene calls are TRBV2 and TRBJ1-1; D not certain. Deletions cut 8 bases from V and 5 bases from J, with 15 bases between. This CDR3 is 13 amino acids long. In germline, CDR1 is SNHLY, CDR2 FYNNEI. The CDR3 region has the DNA TGTGCCAGCGGACGGGCAGGAGGGACTGAAGCTTTCTTT. Its translation: CASGRAGGTEAFF. Filled out from reference TRBV2 and TRBJ1-1, the complete variable domain reads EPEVTQTPSHQVTQMGQEVILRCVPISNHLYFYWYRQILGQKVEFLVSFYNNEISEKSEIFDDQFSVERPDGSNFTLKIRSTKLEDSAMYFCASGRAGGTEAFFGQGTRLTVV.

This chain joins TRBV15 and TRBJ2-2, with 8 bases fitting TRBD2. CDR1 is LNHNV and CDR2 is YYDKDF in the germline V gene (reference sequence). The CDR3 loop spans 13 amino acids. Unmatched junction bases numbered 3, after V lost 8 bases and J lost 4 bases. The DNA for the CDR3 is TGTGCCACCCGGGAGGGCCCCACCGGGGAGCTGTTTTTT. Translating it yields CATREGPTGELFF.

A remark on this clonotype: A read error may produce the germline difference seen at one junction end. The chain has TRBV20-1 and TRBJ2-7, with D hard to call. Germline assignment: CDR1 DFQATT and CDR2 SNEGSKA (reference sequence). The CDR3 contains 14 residues. The CDR3 loop is CSARDPAGTYGQYF. The DNA of the CDR3 is TGCAGTGCTAGAGATCCGGCTGGAACTTACGGGCAGTACTTC.

The J gene is TRBJ2-5, the V gene TRBV9; TRBD2 aligns across 8 bases. The DNA end favors TRBJ2-1, so the J call may be wrong. CDR1 is SGDLS, CDR2 YYNGEE, per germline. This CDR3 spans 14 amino acids. The CDR3 DNA reads as TGTGCCAGCACCACCGGGACTAGACACAATGAGCAGTTCTTC. The encoded protein is CASTTGTRHNEQFF.

The chain recombines TRBV2 with TRBJ1-5; TRBD1 aligns across 10 bases. The germline V gene encodes CDR1 SNHLY and CDR2 FYNNEI. With 8 bases clipped from V and 3 bases from J, the junction kept 10 bases outside the gene matches. The CDR3 covers 16 residues. The CDR3 is CASSRQGAFFNQPQHF. The DNA of the CDR3 is TGTGCCAGCTCCCGACAGGGGGCCTTCTTCAATCAGCCCCAGCATTTT. Combining the CDR3 with reference TRBV2 and TRBJ1-5 gives the whole variable domain EPEVTQTPSHQVTQMGQEVILRCVPISNHLYFYWYRQILGQKVEFLVSFYNNEISEKSEIFDDQFSVERPDGSNFTLKIRSTKLEDSAMYFCASSRQGAFFNQPQHFGDGTRLSIL.

The chain combines TRBV7-2 with TRBJ1-2; D gene uncertain. The CDR3 covers 12 residues. The V gene's germline CDR1 is SGHTA and CDR2 FQGNSA. V shed 5 bases and J shed 8 bases, with 12 bases lying between them. CDR3 loop: CASSQDGGGYTF. In nucleotides, the CDR3 is TGTGCCAGCAGCCAAGATGGTGGGGGCTACACCTTC.

The J gene is TRBJ2-5, the V gene TRBV30, with D perhaps being TRBD1 or TRBD2 (5 bases each). Germline-derived CDR1 and CDR2 are GTSNPN and SVGIG (reference sequence). V was trimmed by 0 bases and J by 6 bases, leaving 8 bases between them. The CDR3 is 12 amino acids. CDR3 region: CAWSVQGQTQYF. CDR3 bases: TGTGCCTGGAGTGTGCAGGGACAGACCCAGTACTTC.

The V gene is TRBV5-1, the J gene TRBJ2-1; the D is unclear. V gave up 2 bases and J gave up 1 base, with 7 bases separating them. Germline lookup yields CDR1 SGHRS and CDR2 YFSETQ. The CDR3 runs 14 residues. In nucleotides, the CDR3 is TGCGCCAGCAGCTTAGGAGATTCCTACAATGAGCAGTTCTTC. Its translation is CASSLGDSYNEQFF. The full variable domain, rest sourced from reference TRBV5-1 and TRBJ2-1, is KAGVTQTPRYLIKTRGQQVTLSCSPISGHRSVSWYQQTPGQGLQFLFEYFSETQRNKGNFPGRFSGRQFSNSRSEMNVSTLELGDSALYLCASSLGDSYNEQFFGPGTRLTVL.

The chain links TRBV2 to TRBJ1-2; TRBD1 aligns across 10 bases. The CDR3 extends over 15 amino acids. V gave up 10 bases and J gave up 5 bases; unmatched junction bases: 13. Looked up from germline, CDR1 is SNHLY and CDR2 is FYNNEI. The CDR3: CATWDRGDAIYGYTF. The CDR3, as DNA: TGTGCCACCTGGGACAGGGGAGACGCGATTTATGGCTACACCTTC.

The rearrangement uses TRBV28 and TRBJ2-1, with D hard to call. This CDR3 contains 12 residues. Germline lookup yields CDR1 MDHEN and CDR2 SYDVKM. Trimming took 6 bases from V and 5 from J, leaving 8 bases between them. CDR3 coding DNA: TGTGCCAGCAGCCATAAGGACAATGAGCAGTTCTTC. Translation: CASSHKDNEQFF. The entire variable domain, with the rest obtained from reference TRBV28 and TRBJ2-1, is as follows: DVKVTQSSRYLVKRTGEKVFLECVQDMDHENMFWYRQDPGLGLRLIYFSYDVKMKEKGDIPEGYSVSREKKERFSLILESASTNQTSMYLCASSHKDNEQFFGPGTRLTVL.

This sequence joins TRBV24-1 and TRBJ2-1, with D perhaps matching TRBD2 (6 bases). Per the germline V gene, CDR1 is KGHDR and CDR2 is SFDVKD. V was pared by 3 bases and J by 0 bases, with 17 bases between. CDR3 length: 18 residues. CDR3 sequence reads: CATSDMKAGPSSYNEQFF. The CDR3 coding sequence is TGTGCCACCAGTGATATGAAAGCGGGCCCTAGCTCCTACAATGAGCAGTTCTTC.

This chain joins TRBV30 and TRBJ1-1, with D tentatively TRBD1 (5 bases). The germline V and J ends were trimmed by 4 bases and 4 bases, with 13 bases remaining between them. The germline V gene has CDR1 GTSNPN and CDR2 SVGIG (reference sequence). The CDR3 runs 13 residues. CDR3 region: CAWNPLQGTEAFF. CDR3 in DNA: TGTGCCTGGAACCCTCTTCAGGGCACTGAAGCTTTCTTT.

The rearrangement joins TRBV30 to TRBJ1-6; no clear D gene. Trimming pared 1 base from V and 4 bases from J, leaving 5 bases between. This CDR3 contains 13 residues. CDR1 is GTSNPN and CDR2 is SVGIG in the germline V gene (reference sequence). The CDR3 DNA reads TGTGCCTGGAGTGGTGGTTATAATTCACCCCTCCACTTT. As protein: CAWSGGYNSPLHF.

This clonotype was seen only a few times. The CDR3 DNA follows: TGTGCCTGGAGTGTACTTGGACTAGCCCAAGAGACCCAGTACTTC. Protein: CAWSVLGLAQETQYF. This chain joins TRBV30 and TRBJ2-5; 8 nucleotides line up with TRBD2. The J segment lost 1 base and the V segment lost 0 bases, leaving 4 bases of the junction unmatched. This CDR3 is built from 15 residues. The germline CDR1 and CDR2 sequences are GTSNPN and SVGIG (reference sequence).

This clonotype was picked up many times. The rearrangement links TRBV19 to TRBJ1-1; perhaps TRBD1 as D (5 bases). This CDR3 comprises 12 residues. V was clipped by 4 bases and J by 4 bases, with 7 bases between them. Germline V lookup: CDR1 LNHDA, CDR2 SQIVND (reference sequence). The CDR3 loop reads CASSTRGTEAFF. The CDR3 nucleotides are TGTGCCAGTAGTACTAGGGGCACTGAAGCTTTCTTT.

The chain combines TRBV7-9 with TRBJ1-5, with a possible D match to TRBD1 (5 bases). This CDR3 has 14 residues. V shed 5 bases and J shed 3 bases, with 11 bases lying between them. Germline assignment: CDR1 SEHNR and CDR2 FQNEAQ (reference sequence). The CDR3 nucleotides are TGTGCCAGCAGCGATCCAGGGCACAATCAGCCCCAGCATTTT. The encoded protein is CASSDPGHNQPQHF.

In its sample, this clonotype was seen a few times. The gene calls are TRBV18 and TRBJ1-1, with a tentative D call TRBD1 (6 bases). The V end was cut by 2 bases, the J end by 3 bases, with 10 bases between. The CDR3 has 14 residues. Germline V gives CDR1 KGHSH, CDR2 LQKENI. The CDR3 region is CASSPRTAHTEAFF. CDR3 coding DNA: TGTGCCAGCTCACCAAGGACAGCCCACACTGAAGCTTTCTTT.

This clonotype was observed a handful of times. V usage is TRBV13 and J usage is TRBJ1-2; D is uncertain. Germline CDR1 reads PRHDT; CDR2 reads FYEKMQ (reference sequence). V was clipped by 8 bases and J by 7 bases, with 8 bases between them. The CDR3 has 10 amino acids. This CDR3 is CASGGSGYTF. The CDR3 DNA follows: TGTGCCAGCGGAGGGAGTGGCTACACCTTC.

V usage is TRBV10-2 and J usage is TRBJ1-1; D call uncertain. CDR3 length: 15 residues. Germline V gene data show CDR1 as WSHSY and CDR2 as SAAADI. V lost 0 bases and J 6 bases, leaving 14 bases between the germline ends. The CDR3: CASSESGNRGAEAFF. The CDR3 DNA reads TGCGCCAGCAGTGAGTCCGGAAATCGAGGCGCTGAAGCTTTCTTT.

A few counts support this clonotype. V is TRBV19 and J is TRBJ1-5; possible D gene TRBD1, 5 bases. The CDR3 runs to 15 residues. Germline lookup yields CDR1 LNHDA and CDR2 SQIVND (reference sequence). V lost 3 bases and J lost 4, with 13 bases in between. The CDR3 protein is CASSIWGVGNQPQHF. The CDR3 DNA is TGTGCCAGTAGTATCTGGGGGGTGGGTAATCAGCCCCAGCATTTT.

This chain uses TRBV15 with TRBJ2-3, with a tentative D call TRBD1 (6 bases). The CDR3 is made up of 14 amino acids. Germline CDR1 reads LNHNV; CDR2 reads YYDKDF (reference sequence). Trimming took off 3 bases at V and 2 bases at J, with 9 bases between the two ends. The CDR3 here is CATSRDSFTDTQYF. The CDR3, as DNA: TGTGCCACCAGCAGGGACAGCTTCACAGATACGCAGTATTTT. The full variable domain, rest sourced from reference TRBV15 and TRBJ2-3, is DAMVIQNPRYQVTQFGKPVTLSCSQTLNHNVMYWYQQKSSQAPKLLFHYYDKDFNNEADTPDNFQSRRPNTSFCFLDIRSPGLGDTAMYLCATSRDSFTDTQYFGPGTRLTVL.

This clonotype was recorded only once. The chain couples TRBV7-9 to TRBJ1-2, with TRBD1 as a possible D gene (6 bases). The CDR3 loop spans 14 amino acids. V lost 3 bases and J 4 bases, leaving 12 bases between the germline ends. From germline, CDR1 is SEHNR and CDR2 FQNEAQ (reference sequence). CDR3 DNA: TGTGCCAGCAGCTTCGCCGGGGGCGCCTATGGCTACACCTTC. It translates to CASSFAGGAYGYTF.

This chain links TRBV18 with TRBJ1-2; 10 bases are shared with TRBD1. The CDR3 has 16 amino acids. Germline V lookup: CDR1 KGHSH, CDR2 LQKENI. With 3 bases clipped from V and 4 bases from J, the junction kept 8 bases outside the gene matches. CDR3 protein: CASSPGTGESSYGYTF. CDR3 nucleotides: TGTGCCAGCTCACCTGGGACAGGGGAATCAAGCTATGGCTACACCTTC.

V gene TRBV6-2 or TRBV6-3 combines with J gene TRBJ2-1; 8 bases fit TRBD2. This CDR3 spans 15 amino acids. The V gene's germline CDR1 is MNHEY and CDR2 SVGEGT. With V trimmed by 4 bases and J by 5 bases, 7 bases remained unmatched. The CDR3 is CASSSPLAGNNEQFF. For the CDR3, the DNA is TGTGCCAGCAGTTCTCCCTTAGCGGGGAACAATGAGCAGTTCTTC.

Of note for this clonotype: A clone one base away is much larger, so this may be a read error. The V and J genes are TRBV7-3 and TRBJ2-2; D is unclear. CDR1 is SGHTA, CDR2 FQGTGA, per germline. V was trimmed by 3 bases and J by 6 bases, leaving 11 bases between them. The CDR3 runs 14 residues. CDR3 residues: CASSFSLGPGELFF. The CDR3, as DNA: TGTGCCAGCAGCTTCAGCCTGGGTCCCGGGGAGCTGTTTTTT.

This clonotype was detected a few times. The J gene is TRBJ2-5, the V gene TRBV27; D is possibly TRBD1 (6 bases). This CDR3 comprises 13 residues. The V gene's germline CDR1 is MNHEY and CDR2 SMNVEV (reference sequence). Deletions cut 4 bases from V and 9 bases from J, with 15 bases between. The CDR3 reads CASSSNRAGAQYF. The CDR3 bases are TGTGCCAGCAGTTCCAACAGGGCCGGTGCCCAGTACTTC.

The V and J genes are TRBV10-3 and TRBJ2-7; D not certain. The V gene lost 10 bases and the J gene lost 3 bases, with 13 bases spanning the gap. The germline V gene encodes CDR1 ENHRY and CDR2 SYGVKD. CDR3 length: 12 amino acids. The CDR3 here is CASIGPGYEQYF. CDR3 coding DNA: TGTGCCAGCATAGGGCCGGGCTACGAGCAGTACTTC.